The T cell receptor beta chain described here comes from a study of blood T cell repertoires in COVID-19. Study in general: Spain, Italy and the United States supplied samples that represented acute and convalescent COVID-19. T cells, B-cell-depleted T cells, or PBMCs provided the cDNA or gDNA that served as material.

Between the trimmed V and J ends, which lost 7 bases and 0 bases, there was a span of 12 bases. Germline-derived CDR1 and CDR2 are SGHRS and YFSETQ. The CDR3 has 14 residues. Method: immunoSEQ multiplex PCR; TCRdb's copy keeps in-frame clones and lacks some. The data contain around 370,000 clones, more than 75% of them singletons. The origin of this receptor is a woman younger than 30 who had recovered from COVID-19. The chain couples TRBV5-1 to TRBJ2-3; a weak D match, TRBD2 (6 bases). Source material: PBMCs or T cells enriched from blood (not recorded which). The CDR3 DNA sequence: TGCGCCAGCCGGCTAGCGACTAGCACAGATACGCAGTATTTT. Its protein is CASRLATSTDTQYF.